The T cell receptor beta chain under discussion was sequenced for a study of shared clonotypes between healthy human individuals. Study-level results: Non-shared clonotypes had lower generation probabilities than clonotypes shared by all four sorted-subset donors.

Turning to this clone: Its antigen is as yet unknown.

This CDR3 has 15 residues. V lost 7 bases and J 8 bases, leaving 22 bases between the germline ends. Germline CDR1 is SGHRS and CDR2 is YFSETQ. As handled by the study authors: Because ImmunoSEQ provided only junction sequences with no quality scores, the filtering differed. Profiling relied on immunoSEQ multiplex PCR, and the TCRdb table lists in-frame clones only, not all of them. V and J calls plus clone size are reproduced from that table; the DNA served to infer D and trimming. The sample gives roughly 2,300,000 clones, approximately 90% of which show up once; 0.3% to 0.4% is in the top ten. The clonotype originates from a man between 18 and 29 years old in good health. Some clones in this sample may be carry-over from other donors' samples. The rearrangement uses TRBV5-1 and TRBJ2-1; D could derive from TRBD1 or TRBD2 (5 bases each). Sequencing used naive CD4+ T cells from PBMCs. Subset defined: CD45RA+ positively selected. In DNA, the CDR3 is TGCGCCAGCCTCCCTCAGGGACCCACGGGCTATGAGCAGTTCTTC. Translating it yields CASLPQGPTGYEQFF.